One and the same sample provided the 17 T cell receptor beta chains below, sequenced in a study of T-cell memory formation after mild COVID-19. TCRdb reprocessed the 5' RACE reads with MiXCR, giving one entry per CDR3 protein. Of about 290,000 distinct CDR3 sequences listed, about 15% are singletons. Sequencing was performed on PBMCs or a T cell subset sorted from them (not recorded which). The receptors here all came from a man younger than 35 who had mild COVID-19 (a few samples of this study predate the infection). Cell type and time point are not known.

A few counts support this clonotype. The chain employs TRBV10-3 and TRBJ2-1; 10 bases fit TRBD2. The V gene's germline CDR1 is ENHRY and CDR2 SYGVKD. Trimming cost V 6 bases and J 4 bases; bases outside gene matches: 3. The CDR3 consists of 14 residues. The CDR3, as DNA: TGTGCCATCAGAGCTAGCGGGGGATACAATGAGCAGTTCTTC. This codes for CAIRASGGYNEQFF.

The chain combines TRBV6-2 or TRBV6-3 with TRBJ2-1, with 11 bases lining up with TRBD2. The CDR3 spans 18 residues. Looked up from germline, CDR1 is MNHEY and CDR2 is SVGEGT. V lost 0 bases, J lost 0 bases, and 4 bases stayed unmatched. Here the CDR3 reads CASSYSTSGASSYNEQFF. The DNA for the CDR3 is TGTGCCAGCAGTTACTCGACTAGCGGGGCCAGCTCCTACAATGAGCAGTTCTTC.

The chain combines TRBV6-1 with TRBJ2-3, with TRBD2 as a possible D gene (5 bases). V lost 4 bases and J 1 base, leaving 6 bases between the germline ends. Germline loops: CDR1 MNHNS, CDR2 SASEGT. The CDR3 runs 13 residues. Here the CDR3 DNA reads TGTGCCAGCAGTGTGCGGGGCACAGATACGCAGTATTTT. Amino acid sequence: CASSVRGTDTQYF.

The chain uses TRBV29-1 and TRBJ2-1, with 9 bases fitting TRBD2. V trimming: 5 bases; J trimming: 8 bases; junction bases outside the gene matches: 10. This CDR3 spans 14 amino acids. Per the germline V gene, CDR1 is SQVTM and CDR2 is ANQGSEA. The chain's CDR3 is CSVRGSGGGDEQFF. The CDR3 coding sequence is TGCAGCGTTCGGGGTAGCGGGGGTGGGGATGAGCAGTTCTTC.

This chain connects TRBV6-4 to TRBJ2-3; D is perhaps TRBD1 (5 bases). The CDR3 has 14 amino acids. Between the trimmed V and J ends, which lost 4 bases and 4 bases, there was a span of 12 bases. The germline V gene encodes CDR1 MRHNA and CDR2 SNTAGT. In nucleotides, the CDR3 is TGTGCCAGCAGTGGACAGATAAATTCAGATACGCAGTATTTT. Protein: CASSGQINSDTQYF.

This clonotype has ten or more counts. The DNA of the CDR3 is TGTGCCGCTAAGTCGCTAGCGGGGGCGCTCAATGAGCAGTTCTTC. This codes for CAAKSLAGALNEQFF. J is TRBJ2-1 and V is TRBV10-3; TRBD2 matches 10 bases. The CDR3 spans 15 residues. The J segment lost 6 bases and the V segment lost 11 bases, leaving 13 bases of the junction unmatched. In germline, CDR1 is ENHRY, CDR2 SYGVKD.

This clonotype was seen only a few times. The rearrangement uses TRBV4-1 and TRBJ1-2; TRBD1 agrees at 7 bases. The J segment lost 2 bases and the V segment lost 6 bases, leaving 6 bases of the junction unmatched. Per the germline V gene, CDR1 is MGHRA and CDR2 is YSYEKL. CDR3 length: 14 amino acids. The CDR3 DNA is TGCGCCAGCAGTCCCTCGACAGGGAACTATGGCTACACCTTC. It is translated as CASSPSTGNYGYTF.

The J gene is TRBJ1-1, the V gene TRBV6-1; TRBD1 agrees at 8 bases. Trimming at V came to 4 bases and at J to 3 bases, leaving 7 bases not matched to a gene. The CDR3 length is 15 residues. Germline-derived CDR1 and CDR2 are MNHNS and SASEGT. CDR3 sequence reads: CASSVLAGGYTEAFF. The CDR3 region has the DNA TGTGCCAGCAGTGTACTGGCAGGGGGCTACACTGAAGCTTTCTTT.

This clonotype showed up just a few times. The gene calls are TRBV12-3 or TRBV12-4 and TRBJ1-1; D is unclear. The CDR3 covers 13 residues. V lost 3 bases and J 7 bases, leaving 12 bases between the germline ends. The chain's CDR3 is CASSFHSRNEAFF. CDR3 DNA: TGTGCCAGCAGTTTTCATTCGCGGAATGAAGCTTTCTTT.

This clonotype turned up a few times. The chain employs TRBV20-1 and TRBJ2-7; 9 positions match TRBD2. The germline V gene has CDR1 DFQATT and CDR2 SNEGSKA (reference sequence). The CDR3 spans 14 residues. V lost 6 bases and J lost 4; bases outside the gene matches: 10. In nucleotides, the CDR3 is TGCAGTGCAAGATCTAGCGGGGAGAAATACGAGCAGTACGTC. This translates into CSARSSGEKYEQYV.

This clonotype has a count of ten or more. The chain uses TRBV6-5 and TRBJ2-6; 8 bases line up with TRBD1. Trimming at V came to 1 base and at J to 0 bases, leaving 2 bases not matched to a gene. Germline CDR1 is MNHEY and CDR2 is SVGAGI. The CDR3 runs to 17 residues. The CDR3 sequence is CASSYLTGDSGANVLTF. In DNA form, the CDR3 reads TGTGCCAGCAGTTACTTGACAGGGGACTCTGGGGCCAACGTCCTGACTTTC.

This clonotype was recorded many times. CDR3 loop: CAIYTSGESGELFF. CDR3 in DNA: TGTGCCATCTATACGTCAGGGGAATCCGGGGAGCTGTTTTTT. The chain combines TRBV10-3 with TRBJ2-2, with D possibly matching TRBD1 (6 bases). With 8 bases removed from V and 6 bases from J, the gap between germline ends came to 16 bases. Germline loops: CDR1 ENHRY, CDR2 SYGVKD. This CDR3 has 14 residues.

The chain combines TRBV5-1 with TRBJ2-3; 9 nucleotides align to TRBD2. CDR1 SGHRS and CDR2 YFSETQ come from the germline V gene. This CDR3 is 16 amino acids long. V dropped 0 bases and J dropped 4; count of bases not matched to a gene: 6. For the CDR3, the DNA is TGCGCCAGCAGCTTGGCCGCGGGGGGGCCCTCAGATACGCAGTATTTT. Encoded protein: CASSLAAGGPSDTQYF.

This clonotype has ten or more counts. The chain joins TRBV5-4 to TRBJ2-7; D might be TRBD1 (6 bases). The CDR3 sequence is 15 residues long. Germline V lookup: CDR1 SGHNT, CDR2 YYREEE (reference sequence). Trimming shortened V by 5 bases and J by 1 base, and 16 bases separated the two germline ends. CDR3 sequence: CASSPGHGSSYEQYF. The CDR3, as DNA: TGTGCCAGCAGTCCGGGACATGGATCTTCCTACGAGCAGTACTTC.

This clonotype was observed a handful of times. The V gene is TRBV7-9, the J gene TRBJ2-5; 7 positions agree with TRBD2. This CDR3 spans 15 amino acids. Germline CDR1 and CDR2: SEHNR and FQNEAQ (reference sequence). The V and J ends lost 7 bases and 4 bases, in that order; junction bases with no gene match: 12. The CDR3 DNA follows: TGTGCCAGCACCGAATTTGCGGGGGTAGGAGAGACCCAGTACTTC. It is translated as CASTEFAGVGETQYF. Together with reference TRBV7-9 and TRBJ2-5, the CDR3 gives the full variable domain: DTGVSQNPRHKITKRGQNVTFRCDPISEHNRLYWYRQTLGQGPEFLTYFQNEAQLEKSRLLSDRFSAERPKGSFSTLEIQRTEQGDSAMYLCASTEFAGVGETQYFGPGTRLLVL.

The CDR3 DNA reads as TGTGCCAGCAGCTTTGGAGGGAGCCAGAATGAGCAGTTCTTC. It is translated as CASSFGGSQNEQFF. The V gene is TRBV12-3 or TRBV12-4, the J gene TRBJ2-1; perhaps TRBD2 as D (6 bases). Trimming left V 6 bases short and J 7 bases short, with 16 bases between. This CDR3 is 14 amino acids long.

This clonotype was seen more than once but under ten times. V is TRBV7-3 and J is TRBJ2-2; D remains unclear. This CDR3 contains 14 residues. Per the germline V gene, CDR1 is SGHTA and CDR2 is FQGTGA. Trimming pared 4 bases from V and 4 bases from J, leaving 10 bases between. The CDR3 bases are TGTGCCAGCAGCTCCGAGGCCCTCACCGGGGAGCTGTTTTTT. It is translated as CASSSEALTGELFF. The variable domain in full, with the rest retrieved from reference TRBV7-3 and TRBJ2-2, is GAGVSQTPSNKVTEKGKYVELRCDPISGHTALYWYRQSLGQGPEFLIYFQGTGAADDSGLPNDRFFAVRPEGSVSTLKIQRTERGDSAVYLCASSSEALTGELFFGEGSRLTVL.